A single sample is the source of the 19 T cell receptor beta chains below, sequenced in a study of blood T cell repertoires in COVID-19. Profiling relied on immunoSEQ multiplex PCR, and the TCRdb table lists in-frame clones only, not all of them. The data show roughly 81,000 clones, under 85% seen once. The sequencing input was peripheral blood. All receptors derive from a woman aged 80 or over with COVID-19, enrolled during active disease.

V is TRBV12-5 and J is TRBJ2-3; the match to TRBD1 covers 7 bases. V lost 0 bases and J lost 0; bases outside the gene matches: 6. The CDR3 is 17 amino acids. The germline V gene has CDR1 LGHNT and CDR2 FRNRAP. The CDR3 loop is CASGLVQGQGSTDTQYF. The CDR3 coding sequence is TGTGCTAGTGGTTTGGTACAGGGGCAGGGGAGCACAGATACGCAGTATTTT.

The chain is built from TRBV2 and TRBJ1-2; D might be TRBD1 (5 bases). Germline CDR1 is SNHLY and CDR2 is FYNNEI. Trimming removed 3 bases from V and 4 bases from J, with 9 bases in between. The CDR3 contains 13 residues. The CDR3 loop is CASSDNRIYGYTF. The DNA of the CDR3 is TGTGCCAGCAGTGACAACAGGATCTATGGCTACACCTTC.

The V and J genes are TRBV3-1 (or the pseudogene TRBV3-2) and TRBJ1-5, with TRBD1 matching 11 bases. The CDR3 loop spans 16 amino acids. Germline values: CDR1 LGHDT, CDR2 YNNKEL (reference sequence). With V trimmed by 4 bases and J by 1 base, 3 bases remained unmatched. The CDR3 region has the DNA TGTGCCAGCAGCCGGGGACAGGGGGTGAGCAATCAGCCCCAGCATTTT. Translated, it gives CASSRGQGVSNQPQHF.

This clone has only a few counts. The CDR3 DNA follows: TGTGCCAGCTCACAACTACCGGGACAAGCGAACACCGGGGAGCTGTTTTTT. It codes for CASSQLPGQANTGELFF. The chain joins TRBV18 to TRBJ2-2; D may be TRBD1 (6 bases). V lost 4 bases to trimming and J lost 0 bases, with 15 bases between them. There are 17 residues in the CDR3. From germline, CDR1 is KGHSH and CDR2 LQKENI.

This sequence joins TRBV3-1 (or the pseudogene TRBV3-2) and TRBJ1-3, with unresolved D. Germline loops: CDR1 LGHDT, CDR2 YNNKEL (reference sequence). Trimming removed 5 bases at V and 2 bases at J, with 4 bases between. The CDR3 runs to 12 residues. CDR3 sequence: CASSEAGNTIYF. The CDR3 bases are TGTGCCAGCAGCGAGGCTGGAAACACCATATATTTT.

This sequence joins TRBV9 and TRBJ1-5, with a possible D match to TRBD1 (5 bases). Germline V gene data show CDR1 as SGDLS and CDR2 as YYNGEE. The CDR3 has 13 residues. V was pared by 4 bases and J by 4 bases, with 9 bases between. The CDR3 bases are TGTGCCAGCAGCCTGGACAAAAATCAGCCCCAGCATTTT. It specifies CASSLDKNQPQHF.

This chain joins TRBV18 and TRBJ2-7; D remains unclear. Germline V gene lookup returns CDR1 KGHSH and CDR2 LQKENI. The CDR3 is made up of 14 amino acids. Trimming cost V 3 bases and J 1 base, with 10 bases left between them. CDR3: CASSPGFQSYEQYF. The DNA for the CDR3 is TGTGCCAGCTCACCGGGCTTTCAATCCTACGAGCAGTACTTC.

This sequence joins TRBV19 and TRBJ1-5; D gene unclear. The CDR3 runs to 13 residues. Trimming pared 8 bases from V and 2 bases from J, leaving 10 bases between. Germline V lookup: CDR1 LNHDA, CDR2 SQIVND (reference sequence). This CDR3 reads CASLEGGNQPQHF. CDR3 in DNA: TGTGCCAGTTTGGAGGGTGGCAATCAGCCCCAGCATTTT.

This clone occurred once. This chain joins TRBV30 and TRBJ2-5; 8 bases fit TRBD2. Germline trimming cut 3 bases from V and 10 bases from J; bases unmatched to any gene: 10. CDR3 size: 13 residues. CDR1 is GTSNPN, CDR2 SVGIG, per germline (reference sequence). The CDR3 region has the DNA TGTGCCTGGAGCCCCGGGGGGGTTATTGACCAGTACTTC. Encoded protein: CAWSPGGVIDQYF.

J is TRBJ1-5 and V is TRBV6-1; 9 bases agree with TRBD1. Germline CDR1 and CDR2: MNHNS and SASEGT. Trimming removed 3 bases from V and 6 bases from J; junction bases left unmatched: 6. The CDR3 consists of 15 residues. For the CDR3, the DNA is TGTGCCAGCAGTGACCAGACAGGGGGGGGTCAGCCCCAGCATTTT. Protein product: CASSDQTGGGQPQHF.

The rearrangement links TRBV7-2 to TRBJ1-6, with 7 bases that match TRBD1. The CDR3 spans 14 residues. Per germline, CDR1 SGHTA and CDR2 FQGNSA. V shed 5 bases and J 9 bases; nucleotides not matched to a gene: 7. The CDR3 DNA is TGTGCCAGCAGCAGGGACAGCTTCAGTTCACCCCTCCACTTT. Protein product: CASSRDSFSSPLHF.

The chain carries TRBV6-1 and TRBJ2-3, with D unclear. This CDR3 is 15 amino acids long. The germline V gene encodes CDR1 MNHNS and CDR2 SASEGT. V shed 3 bases and J shed 1 base, with 11 bases lying between them. CDR3 amino acids: CASSERSRGTDTQYF. CDR3 nucleotide sequence: TGTGCCAGCAGTGAGCGTAGTCGGGGCACAGATACGCAGTATTTT.

This clone was recorded once. The chain recombines TRBV10-3 with TRBJ2-5; maybe TRBD2 (6 bases). The V gene lost 0 bases and the J gene lost 2 bases, with 10 bases spanning the gap. Germline assignment: CDR1 ENHRY and CDR2 SYGVKD. The CDR3 loop spans 15 amino acids. The CDR3 DNA reads as TGTGCCATCAGTGAGTCGCGGGGCACGCAAGAGACCCAGTACTTC. Translation gives CAISESRGTQETQYF.

The genes are TRBV18 and TRBJ1-6; 11 nucleotides line up with TRBD1. CDR1 KGHSH and CDR2 LQKENI come from the germline V gene. Germline trimming cut 3 bases from V and 9 bases from J; bases unmatched to any gene: 4. This CDR3 spans 15 amino acids. The CDR3 bases are TGTGCCAGCTCACCGGACGGGACAGGGGGTTCACCCCTCCACTTT. Its translation: CASSPDGTGGSPLHF.

The chain uses TRBV30 and TRBJ1-4; perhaps TRBD1 as D (6 bases). Trimming took off 6 bases at V and 8 bases at J, with 19 bases between the two ends. Germline CDR1 is GTSNPN and CDR2 is SVGIG (reference sequence). There are 14 residues in the CDR3. The CDR3: CACPYKDGQEKLFF. The DNA for the CDR3 is TGTGCCTGCCCGTACAAAGATGGACAGGAAAAACTGTTTTTT.

The chain couples TRBV2 to TRBJ2-3, with 11 bases identical to TRBD2. The germline gives CDR1 SNHLY, CDR2 FYNNEI. Losses at the gene ends were 5 bases for V and 0 bases for J; bases not matched to a gene: 7. The CDR3 spans 17 residues. The CDR3 sequence: CASSPTGLAASTDTQYF. The CDR3 nucleotides are TGTGCCAGCAGTCCCACGGGACTAGCGGCTAGCACAGATACGCAGTATTTT. Together with reference TRBV2 and TRBJ2-3, the CDR3 gives the full variable domain: EPEVTQTPSHQVTQMGQEVILRCVPISNHLYFYWYRQILGQKVEFLVSFYNNEISEKSEIFDDQFSVERPDGSNFTLKIRSTKLEDSAMYFCASSPTGLAASTDTQYFGPGTRLTVL.

This sequence joins TRBV19 and TRBJ1-4, with a possible D match to TRBD1 (6 bases). V was pared by 6 bases and J by 8 bases, with 10 bases between. Germline V CDR1 and CDR2: LNHDA, SQIVND (reference sequence). The CDR3 length is 12 residues. The CDR3 DNA sequence: TGTGCCAGTAGGACAACAGGGGAAAAACTGTTTTTT. Translation gives CASRTTGEKLFF.

The chain carries TRBV18 and TRBJ1-1, with 7 bases that match TRBD1. Germline values: CDR1 KGHSH, CDR2 LQKENI. V shed 1 base and J 5 bases; nucleotides not matched to a gene: 13. The CDR3 extends over 17 amino acids. CDR3 DNA: TGTGCCAGCTCACCACTCGGCGGCGGGGAACAGGGGACTGAAGCTTTCTTT. Translating gives CASSPLGGGEQGTEAFF.

The genes are TRBV23-1 and TRBJ2-7; 8 nucleotides agree with TRBD1. TRBV23-1 is an open reading frame whose function is uncertain. The CDR3 runs to 16 residues. Trimming at V came to 4 bases and at J to 3 bases, leaving 11 bases not matched to a gene. This CDR3 reads CASSPGLGDRNYEQYF. The CDR3 nucleotides read TGCGCCAGCAGTCCGGGGTTAGGGGACAGGAACTACGAGCAGTACTTC.